These 24 T cell receptor beta chains were all obtained from the same sample, sequenced in a study of cytomegalovirus exposure and HLA in healthy donors. The PCR had 60 Vbeta and 13 Jbeta primers. Clones were read by immunoSEQ multiplex PCR, and TCRdb kept only the in-frame ones, dropping some. The sample contains approximately 150,000 clones, 80% of which appear only once. The sequenced sample consisted of PBMCs. The receptors were sampled from a man aged 25 to 40 in good health and CMV-seropositive.

On this clone: This specimen includes other DNA sequences encoding the same CDR3. This sequence joins TRBV19 and TRBJ1-1; no firm D call. There are 13 residues in the CDR3. Germline CDR1 LNHDA, CDR2 SQIVND (reference sequence). Trimming took 3 bases from V and 1 from J, leaving 6 bases between them. CDR3 sequence: CASSIGGNTEAFF. DNA for the CDR3: TGTGCCAGTAGTATCGGCGGGAACACTGAAGCTTTCTTT.

The gene calls are TRBV10-1 and TRBJ2-5; maybe TRBD2 (5 bases). There are 15 residues in the CDR3. Trimming stripped 1 base from V and 2 bases from J, with 11 bases between. Germline V gene data show CDR1 as WNHNN and CDR2 as SYGVQD (reference sequence). The CDR3 DNA follows: TGCGCCAGCAGTGAGTTGGGTCGGGAACAAGAGACCCAGTACTTC. Encoded protein: CASSELGREQETQYF.

The CDR3 region has the DNA TGTGCCAGCAGCGCCAACCCCGGGACAGGGCCGAACACTGAAGCTTTCTTT. Translation gives CASSANPGTGPNTEAFF. The chain uses TRBV9 and TRBJ1-1, with TRBD1 matching over 9 bases. From germline, CDR1 is SGDLS and CDR2 YYNGEE. Trimming took 3 bases from V and 1 from J; bases not matched to a gene: 10. The CDR3 has 17 residues.

The chain links TRBV7-3 to TRBJ2-2; TRBD2 is a possible D gene (6 bases). The V end lost 2 bases, the J end lost 0 bases, and 7 bases lay between the germline ends. The germline gives CDR1 SGHTA, CDR2 FQGTGA. CDR3 size: 15 residues. The CDR3, as DNA: TGTGCCAGCAGCTTAGGACTAACGAACACCGGGGAGCTGTTTTTT. It codes for CASSLGLTNTGELFF.

This chain joins TRBV27 and TRBJ2-7, with a weak D call TRBD1 (6 bases). Looked up from germline, CDR1 is MNHEY and CDR2 is SMNVEV (reference sequence). Trimming cost V 2 bases and J 0 bases, with 8 bases left between them. The CDR3 covers 14 residues. CDR3 protein: CASSLRGGSYEQYF. The CDR3 DNA reads TGTGCCAGCAGTTTAAGAGGGGGCTCCTACGAGCAGTACTTC.

CDR3 nucleotides: TGCGCCAGCAGCCCCATGGGACAGGGACATATTAAGCCCGATGAAAAACTGTTTTTT. Amino acid sequence: CASSPMGQGHIKPDEKLFF. The chain is built from TRBV5-1 and TRBJ1-4; 9 bases map to TRBD1. CDR1 is SGHRS, CDR2 YFSETQ, per germline. The ends lost 4 bases at V and 6 bases at J; junction bases unmatched: 19. CDR3 length equals 19 residues.

This chain joins TRBV13 and TRBJ2-1; 12 bases line up with TRBD2. The CDR3 is 16 residues long. From germline, CDR1 is PRHDT and CDR2 FYEKMQ (reference sequence). V lost 4 bases and J lost 4; bases outside the gene matches: 5. CDR3 protein: CASSSNLAGGYNEQFF. The CDR3 nucleotides are TGTGCCAGCAGCTCGAATCTAGCGGGGGGGTACAATGAGCAGTTCTTC.

The chain uses TRBV5-5 and TRBJ2-1, with D tentatively TRBD2 (6 bases). The CDR3 totals 15 residues. Germline V gene lookup returns CDR1 SGHKS and CDR2 YYEKEE (reference sequence). V was cut by 7 bases and J by 0 bases, with 14 bases left in between. The CDR3 bases are TGTGCCAGCGGCATTAGCGGTAGCTCCTACAATGAGCAGTTCTTC. The encoded protein is CASGISGSSYNEQFF.

Turning to this clone: Other nucleotide sequences in the sample specify the same CDR3. V usage is TRBV9 and J usage is TRBJ2-1, with 11 bases fitting TRBD2. Germline CDR1 and CDR2: SGDLS and YYNGEE. The length of the CDR3 is 15 residues. The junction had 2 bases not matched to a gene; V was cut back by 2 bases and J by 4 bases. This CDR3 is CASSVGTSGYNEQFF. The CDR3 nucleotides read TGTGCCAGCAGCGTCGGGACTAGCGGTTACAATGAGCAGTTCTTC.

The rearrangement links TRBV6-6 to TRBJ1-3; 7 positions agree with TRBD1. With V trimmed by 6 bases and J by 3 bases, 5 bases remained unmatched. CDR1 MNHNY and CDR2 SVGAGI come from the germline V gene (reference sequence). CDR3 length: 14 residues. The CDR3 region is CASREDRFGNTIYF. The CDR3 nucleotides read TGTGCCAGCAGAGAGGACAGGTTTGGAAACACCATATATTTT.

This clone was recorded a few times. This chain joins TRBV7-9 and TRBJ2-2, with a tentative D call TRBD2 (6 bases). Germline loops: CDR1 SEHNR, CDR2 FQNEAQ (reference sequence). The CDR3 consists of 15 residues. Trimming removed 3 bases from V and 1 base from J, with 9 bases in between. CDR3 amino acids: CASSFRGENTGELFF. DNA for the CDR3: TGTGCCAGCAGCTTTCGCGGGGAGAACACCGGGGAGCTGTTTTTT.

The rearrangement joins TRBV5-8 to TRBJ1-2; the D gene is possibly TRBD1 (6 bases). Germline V CDR1 and CDR2: SGHTS, YDEGEE. Trimming took 0 bases from V and 8 from J, leaving 14 bases between them. The CDR3 is 14 residues long. The CDR3 coding sequence is TGTGCCAGCAGCTTGGAGAACAGGGCTGGGGGCTACACCTTC. Its translation: CASSLENRAGGYTF.

This chain joins TRBV7-2 and TRBJ2-5; 7 positions match TRBD1. Looked up from germline, CDR1 is SGHTA and CDR2 is FQGNSA. With 5 bases clipped from V and 1 base from J, the junction kept 10 bases outside the gene matches. The CDR3 consists of 16 residues. CDR3 sequence reads: CASSPEGRGRQETQYF. The CDR3 nucleotides read TGTGCCAGCAGCCCCGAGGGTAGGGGGCGCCAAGAGACCCAGTACTTC.

The chain employs TRBV27 and TRBJ2-7; TRBD2 agrees at 7 bases. The CDR3 is made up of 16 amino acids. Germline CDR1 reads MNHEY; CDR2 reads SMNVEV (reference sequence). V gave up 5 bases and J gave up 2 bases; unmatched junction bases: 12. The CDR3 reads CASSRDFSGRTYEQYF. CDR3 DNA sequence: TGTGCCAGCAGTCGGGACTTTAGCGGGCGAACCTACGAGCAGTACTTC.

The chain is built from TRBV14 and TRBJ2-7; D possibly corresponds to TRBD1 (6 bases). V was clipped by 1 base and J by 3 bases, with 13 bases between them. Germline lookup yields CDR1 SGHDN and CDR2 FVKESK. This CDR3 contains 15 residues. CDR3: CASSQGPGHLYEQYF. The CDR3 coding sequence is TGTGCCAGCAGCCAAGGCCCGGGACACCTCTACGAGCAGTACTTC.

This chain joins TRBV7-9 and TRBJ2-5; D gene ambiguous. The germline V gene has CDR1 SEHNR and CDR2 FQNEAQ (reference sequence). V shed 2 bases and J shed 2 bases, with 12 bases lying between them. This CDR3 is built from 15 residues. For the CDR3, the DNA is TGTGCCAGCAGCTTATCGATTCCTATTCAAGAGACCCAGTACTTC. It is translated as CASSLSIPIQETQYF.

The V call is TRBV10-1, the J call TRBJ2-7; D gene uncertain. Germline loops: CDR1 WNHNN, CDR2 SYGVQD (reference sequence). The CDR3 is 10 residues long. The V and J ends lost 5 bases and 3 bases respectively, with 2 bases between them. DNA of the CDR3: TGCGCCAGCAGTTACTACGAGCAGTACTTC. It yields the protein CASSYYEQYF.

The gene calls are TRBV10-3 and TRBJ1-4; a possible D gene is TRBD1 (6 bases). The CDR3 is made up of 15 amino acids. The V gene's germline CDR1 is ENHRY and CDR2 SYGVKD. Trimming pared 2 bases from V and 3 bases from J, leaving 10 bases between. DNA for the CDR3: TGTGCCATCAGTGAGACGGACAGTTCTAATGAAAAACTGTTTTTT. Translated: CAISETDSSNEKLFF.

In this sample, this clone turned up once. This chain links TRBV30 with TRBJ2-1; 9 bases match TRBD1. This CDR3 contains 13 residues. CDR1 GTSNPN and CDR2 SVGIG come from the germline V gene (reference sequence). The J segment lost 3 bases and the V segment lost 7 bases, leaving 4 bases of the junction unmatched. CDR3 residues: CASPGQGYNEQFF. DNA for the CDR3: TGTGCCTCACCGGGACAGGGCTACAATGAGCAGTTCTTC.

This clone was counted a single time. CDR3 coding DNA: TGTGCCAGCAGCCTCGATTCCTACGGGGACACTGAAGCTTTCTTT. This encodes CASSLDSYGDTEAFF. This sequence joins TRBV5-4 and TRBJ1-1, with D unresolved. The CDR3 runs to 15 residues. Germline values: CDR1 SGHNT, CDR2 YYREEE (reference sequence). Trimming shortened V by 4 bases and J by 3 bases, and 16 bases separated the two germline ends.

CDR3 amino acids: CASRGGGGRNKGTQYF. The DNA for the CDR3 is TGTGCCAGCCGTGGTGGTGGCGGGAGAAATAAGGGTACGCAGTATTTT. The chain links TRBV6-1 to TRBJ2-3; 7 bases agree with TRBD2. The germline gives CDR1 MNHNS, CDR2 SASEGT. The CDR3 totals 16 residues. The V gene end was trimmed by 8 bases and the J gene end by 8 bases; junction bases not matched to a gene: 19.

V gene TRBV6-1 combines with J gene TRBJ1-1; D ambiguous. V was pared by 8 bases and J by 7 bases, with 20 bases between. Per germline, CDR1 MNHNS and CDR2 SASEGT. This CDR3 region has 14 residues. CDR3 nucleotides: TGTGCCAGCCACCGGGAGGGAACCTTAGGTGAAGCTTTCTTT. Its protein product is CASHREGTLGEAFF.

The rearrangement joins TRBV5-4 to TRBJ2-5; 8 nucleotides align to TRBD2. This CDR3 has 14 residues. After removal of 8 bases from V and 3 bases from J, the junction contained 9 bases not matched to a gene. In germline, CDR1 is SGHNT, CDR2 YYREEE (reference sequence). CDR3 residues: CASGRGGGKETQYF. Written as DNA, the CDR3 is TGTGCCAGTGGACGGGGGGGCGGAAAAGAGACCCAGTACTTC.

CDR3 region: CASSLRREGTQYF. CDR3 nucleotides: TGTGCCAGCAGTTTACGGCGGGAGGGGACCCAGTACTTC. The rearrangement uses TRBV27 and TRBJ2-5; TRBD2 agrees at 9 bases. This CDR3 is built from 13 residues. V trimming: 2 bases; J trimming: 7 bases; junction bases outside the gene matches: 2. Looked up from germline, CDR1 is MNHEY and CDR2 is SMNVEV (reference sequence).